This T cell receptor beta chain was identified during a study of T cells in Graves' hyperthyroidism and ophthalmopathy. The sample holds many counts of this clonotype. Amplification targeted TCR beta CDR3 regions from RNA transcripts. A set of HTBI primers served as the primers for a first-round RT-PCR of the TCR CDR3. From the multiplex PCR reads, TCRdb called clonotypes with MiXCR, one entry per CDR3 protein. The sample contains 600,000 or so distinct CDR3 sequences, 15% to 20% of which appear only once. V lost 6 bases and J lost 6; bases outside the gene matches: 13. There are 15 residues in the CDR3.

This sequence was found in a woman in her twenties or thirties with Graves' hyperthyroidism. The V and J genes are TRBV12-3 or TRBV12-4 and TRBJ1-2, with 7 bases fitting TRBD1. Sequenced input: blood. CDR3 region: CASSHLTGTADGYTF. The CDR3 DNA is TGTGCCAGCAGCCACCTTACCGGGACAGCCGATGGCTACACCTTC.